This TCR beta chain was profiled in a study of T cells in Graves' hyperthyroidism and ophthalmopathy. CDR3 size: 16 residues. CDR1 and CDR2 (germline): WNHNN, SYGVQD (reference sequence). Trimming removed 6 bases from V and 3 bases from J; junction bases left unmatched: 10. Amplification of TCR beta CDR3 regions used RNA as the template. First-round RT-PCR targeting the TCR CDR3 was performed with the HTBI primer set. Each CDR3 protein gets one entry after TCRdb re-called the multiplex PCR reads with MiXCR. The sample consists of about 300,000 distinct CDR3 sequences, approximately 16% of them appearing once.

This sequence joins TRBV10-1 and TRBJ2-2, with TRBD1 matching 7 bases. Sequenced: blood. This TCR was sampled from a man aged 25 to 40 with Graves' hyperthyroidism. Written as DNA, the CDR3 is TGCGCCAGCAGGGACGACAGGACAGGCTACACCGGGGAGCTGTTTTTT. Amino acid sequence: CASRDDRTGYTGELFF.